The 30 T cell receptor beta chains below come from one sample, sequenced in a study of patients and donors after allogeneic stem cell transplantation. TCRdb ran MiXCR on the RT-PCR reads and lists one entry per CDR3 protein. The sample has around 200,000 distinct CDR3 sequences; less than 50% are singletons. The sequencing input was blood, either unsorted or a sorted T cell fraction (not recorded which). These receptors all stem from a human donor who was either an allogeneic HSCT recipient or a stem cell or donor lymphocyte infusion donor (not recorded which). It is not recorded whose cells these are; they may come from a transplant donor.

The chain couples TRBV24-1 to TRBJ2-5, with a weak D call TRBD2 (7 bases). Trimming removed 2 bases at V and 1 base at J, with 13 bases between. The CDR3 extends over 16 amino acids. Germline V CDR1 and CDR2: KGHDR, SFDVKD. CDR3 amino acids: CATSDWGGGRQETQYF. The CDR3 region has the DNA TGTGCCACCAGTGATTGGGGCGGGGGCCGCCAAGAGACCCAGTACTTC.

This sequence joins TRBV5-5 and TRBJ2-2; D might be TRBD2 (5 bases). Trimming took off 4 bases at V and 5 bases at J, with 12 bases between the two ends. Germline V gene data show CDR1 as SGHKS and CDR2 as YYEKEE (reference sequence). This CDR3 has 14 residues. The CDR3 loop is CASSRMEVTGELFF. DNA of the CDR3: TGTGCCAGCAGCCGGATGGAGGTTACCGGGGAGCTGTTTTTT.

This chain links TRBV18 with TRBJ1-3; D not resolved. With 1 base removed from V and 1 base from J, the gap between germline ends came to 8 bases. The germline CDR1 and CDR2 sequences are KGHSH and LQKENI. CDR3 length: 15 amino acids. The CDR3 loop is CASSPRRRSGNTIYF. Written as DNA, the CDR3 is TGTGCCAGCTCACCACGCAGGAGGTCTGGAAACACCATATATTTT.

The chain links TRBV9 to TRBJ1-1; no reliable D call. Germline lookup yields CDR1 SGDLS and CDR2 YYNGEE. Trimming stripped 4 bases from V and 0 bases from J, with 7 bases between. The CDR3 length is 13 residues. The CDR3 is CASSPYMNTEAFF. The CDR3 region has the DNA TGTGCCAGCAGCCCTTACATGAACACTGAAGCTTTCTTT.

This rearrangement joins TRBV20-1 to TRBJ2-3; unclear D gene. Germline assignment: CDR1 DFQATT and CDR2 SNEGSKA (reference sequence). The CDR3 totals 13 residues. Trimming shortened V by 0 bases and J by 2 bases, and 6 bases separated the two germline ends. DNA of the CDR3: TGCAGTGCTAGAGATACTGACACAGATACGCAGTATTTT. The encoded protein is CSARDTDTDTQYF.

This clonotype turned up a few times. The CDR3 sequence: CASSEWPKNIQYF. CDR3 nucleotide sequence: TGTGCCAGCAGCGAGTGGCCCAAAAACATTCAGTACTTC. This chain links TRBV7-9 with TRBJ2-4; no clear D gene. Trimming left V 5 bases short and J 2 bases short, with 7 bases between. The germline gives CDR1 SEHNR, CDR2 FQNEAQ (reference sequence). The CDR3 loop spans 13 amino acids.

V and J are TRBV5-1 and TRBJ1-1; 7 nucleotides align to TRBD1. CDR1 and CDR2 from the germline V gene are SGHRS and YFSETQ. CDR3 size: 16 residues. V shed 4 bases, J shed 0 bases, and the junction held 9 bases outside the gene matches. The CDR3 DNA is TGCGCCAGCAGCCCACGGAAGGGGGCACTGAACACTGAAGCTTTCTTT. Its translation is CASSPRKGALNTEAFF.

This clonotype was detected once. This chain joins TRBV11-2 and TRBJ1-5; D remains ambiguous. The CDR3 is made up of 13 amino acids. Germline V gene sequence: CDR1 SGHAT, CDR2 FQNNGV. Between the trimmed V and J ends, which lost 1 base and 5 bases, there was a span of 6 bases. The CDR3: CASSLAHYQPQHF. CDR3 DNA sequence: TGTGCCAGCAGCTTAGCCCACTATCAGCCCCAGCATTTT. The full variable domain, its missing parts supplied by reference TRBV11-2 and TRBJ1-5, is EAGVAQSPRYKIIEKRQSVAFWCNPISGHATLYWYQQILGQGPKLLIQFQNNGVVDDSQLPKDRFSAERLKGVDSTLKIQPAKLEDSAVYLCASSLAHYQPQHFGDGTRLSIL.

J is TRBJ2-7 and V is TRBV2; 11 positions match TRBD1. J lost 2 bases, V lost 6 bases, and 3 bases had no gene match. The V gene's germline CDR1 is SNHLY and CDR2 FYNNEI. The CDR3 contains 14 residues. CDR3 sequence: CASRADRGPYEQYF. For the CDR3, the DNA is TGTGCCAGCAGAGCGGACAGGGGGCCCTACGAGCAGTACTTC.

The chain combines TRBV12-3 or TRBV12-4 with TRBJ1-2; possibly TRBD1 for D (5 bases). This CDR3 is 14 amino acids long. V was trimmed by 3 bases and J by 2 bases, leaving 10 bases between them. This chain's CDR3 is CASSFIGGNYGYTF. DNA of the CDR3: TGTGCCAGCAGTTTTATCGGGGGGAACTATGGCTACACCTTC.

This clonotype was seen more than once but under ten times. V usage is TRBV20-1 and J usage is TRBJ1-2; weak D call: TRBD1 (5 bases). The CDR3 is 13 amino acids. Germline loops: CDR1 DFQATT, CDR2 SNEGSKA (reference sequence). The V end was cut by 1 base, the J end by 6 bases, with 12 bases between. The CDR3 spells CSARGKQADGYTF. The CDR3 DNA sequence: TGCAGTGCTAGAGGCAAACAGGCGGATGGCTACACCTTC.

The J gene is TRBJ1-1, the V gene TRBV18; TRBD1 agrees at 7 bases. The V gene's germline CDR1 is KGHSH and CDR2 LQKENI. V was clipped by 1 base and J by 8 bases; unmatched bases: 4. There are 13 residues in the CDR3. The DNA for the CDR3 is TGTGCCAGCTCACCACAAAACAGGGGCGAAGCTTTCTTT. Translated: CASSPQNRGEAFF.

This clonotype occurred a few times. This chain joins TRBV29-1 and TRBJ2-3; no reliable D call. V lost 8 bases, J lost 2 bases, and 17 bases lay in between. The CDR3 length is 14 residues. Germline lookup yields CDR1 SQVTM and CDR2 ANQGSEA. The CDR3, as DNA: TGCAGCTTCCTTAGGAATTGGCTCACAGATACGCAGTATTTT. As protein: CSFLRNWLTDTQYF.

This clonotype has more than one count but fewer than ten. This sequence joins TRBV24-1 and TRBJ1-2; 7 positions match TRBD1. The V segment lost 9 bases and the J segment 4 bases; nucleotides outside the gene matches: 13. In germline, CDR1 is KGHDR, CDR2 SFDVKD. The CDR3 consists of 15 residues. CDR3 in DNA: TGTGCCACCGAAGGATTGACAGGGAAGGGCTATGGCTACACCTTC. It encodes CATEGLTGKGYGYTF.

This clonotype occurred a few times. The CDR3 bases are TGCGCCAGCAGCTTGGACTCCTATAATTCACCCCTCCACTTT. Translated, it gives CASSLDSYNSPLHF. The rearrangement uses TRBV5-1 and TRBJ1-6; D unresolved. The ends were cut back, 0 bases at V and 0 bases at J, with 1 base in the middle. Germline V gives CDR1 SGHRS, CDR2 YFSETQ. This CDR3 has 14 amino acids.

DNA of the CDR3: TGTGCCAGCAGTTACTCTAAGAGTACCTACGAGCAGTACTTC. Protein sequence: CASSYSKSTYEQYF. The gene calls are TRBV6-5 and TRBJ2-7; D ambiguous. With 0 bases removed from V and 2 bases from J, the gap between germline ends came to 8 bases. CDR1 MNHEY and CDR2 SVGAGI come from the germline V gene. The CDR3 extends over 14 amino acids.

This clonotype was seen only a few times. The chain combines TRBV20-1 with TRBJ1-2; D possibly corresponds to TRBD1 (5 bases). Germline CDR1 is DFQATT and CDR2 is SNEGSKA (reference sequence). The CDR3 loop spans 14 amino acids. V was trimmed by 6 bases and J by 0 bases, leaving 14 bases between them. Here the CDR3 reads CSAPMGEANYGYTF. The CDR3 region has the DNA TGCAGTGCCCCAATGGGGGAAGCTAACTATGGCTACACCTTC.

The CDR3 nucleotides are TGTGCCAGCAGTTTTTTGGGTCTGAACACTGAAGCTTTCTTT. This sequence encodes CASSFLGLNTEAFF. The chain carries TRBV27 and TRBJ1-1; no firm D call. The V gene lost 3 bases and the J gene lost 0 bases, with 8 bases spanning the gap. The germline V gene encodes CDR1 MNHEY and CDR2 SMNVEV (reference sequence). The CDR3 contains 14 residues.

The chain uses TRBV27 and TRBJ2-5, with 14 bases lining up with TRBD2. The germline CDR1 and CDR2 sequences are MNHEY and SMNVEV (reference sequence). CDR3 size: 17 residues. V gave up 5 bases and J gave up 5 bases; unmatched junction bases: 10. The CDR3 region is CASSPGLAGGGMETQYF. The CDR3 DNA reads as TGTGCCAGCAGTCCCGGACTAGCGGGGGGTGGAATGGAGACCCAGTACTTC.

The V gene is TRBV7-2, the J gene TRBJ2-3; 7 bases line up with TRBD2. Per the germline V gene, CDR1 is SGHTA and CDR2 is FQGNSA. V shed 5 bases and J 6 bases; nucleotides not matched to a gene: 8. The CDR3 extends over 14 amino acids. The CDR3 region has the DNA TGTGCCAGCAGCCCCTCGGGGGGAGAGGATACGCAGTATTTT. Protein: CASSPSGGEDTQYF.

The V call is TRBV11-2, the J call TRBJ1-1; D gene unclear. The length of the CDR3 is 14 residues. Per germline, CDR1 SGHAT and CDR2 FQNNGV. Trimming shortened V by 7 bases and J by 0 bases, and 12 bases separated the two germline ends. The DNA of the CDR3 is TGTGCCAGCAAAAAAGGGCGGATGAACACTGAAGCTTTCTTT. Protein sequence: CASKKGRMNTEAFF.

A few counts support this clonotype. This chain links TRBV10-3 with TRBJ2-3, with D perhaps TRBD2 (6 bases). This CDR3 comprises 15 residues. CDR1 ENHRY and CDR2 SYGVKD come from the germline V gene. The V end lost 6 bases, the J end lost 3 bases, and 16 bases lay between the germline ends. The chain's CDR3 is CAISWGDPLTDTQYF. CDR3 DNA sequence: TGTGCCATCAGCTGGGGGGACCCTCTTACAGATACGCAGTATTTT.

V and J are TRBV3-1 and TRBJ2-7; weak D call: TRBD1 (6 bases). Between the trimmed V and J ends, which lost 3 bases and 1 base, there was a span of 10 bases. The CDR3 spans 14 residues. Per germline, CDR1 LGHDT and CDR2 YNNKEL (reference sequence). The CDR3 here is CASSHHGTSYEQYF. The CDR3 nucleotides are TGTGCCAGCAGCCACCACGGGACATCCTACGAGCAGTACTTC.

This clonotype has a handful of counts. The chain is built from TRBV6-6 and TRBJ1-2, with 11 positions matching TRBD1. The CDR3 has 16 amino acids. Trimming at V came to 7 bases and at J to 4 bases, leaving 11 bases not matched to a gene. CDR1 is MNHNY, CDR2 SVGAGI, per germline (reference sequence). The CDR3 sequence is CASTADRGRPIYGYTF. The CDR3 region has the DNA TGTGCCAGCACCGCGGACAGGGGGCGCCCGATCTATGGCTACACCTTC.

This clonotype was detected ten times or more. The chain links TRBV7-2 to TRBJ1-6; tentatively, D is TRBD1 (6 bases). Germline V gene data show CDR1 as SGHTA and CDR2 as FQGNSA. Trimming cost V 5 bases and J 10 bases, with 15 bases left between them. CDR3 length: 14 amino acids. CDR3 loop: CASSSFYRESPLHF. The CDR3 DNA sequence: TGTGCCAGCAGCAGCTTCTACAGGGAATCACCCCTCCACTTT.

The chain recombines TRBV10-3 with TRBJ2-2; a weak D match, TRBD2 (5 bases). Trimming shortened V by 8 bases and J by 8 bases, and 18 bases separated the two germline ends. CDR1 and CDR2 from the germline V gene are ENHRY and SYGVKD. The CDR3 extends over 14 amino acids. The CDR3 bases are TGTGCCATCGGGCTGAGGGAACCGGGTGGGGAGCTGTTTTTT. Translated, it gives CAIGLREPGGELFF.

J is TRBJ1-2 and V is TRBV4-1; D may be TRBD1 (6 bases). Germline assignment: CDR1 MGHRA and CDR2 YSYEKL. The CDR3 is 16 amino acids. The V end was cut by 4 bases, the J end by 6 bases, with 21 bases between. The CDR3 loop is CASSPLGQGSANGYTF. The CDR3 DNA is TGCGCCAGCAGCCCCTTAGGGCAGGGGTCGGCGAATGGCTACACCTTC.

The table lists this clonotype with a few counts. The genes are TRBV12-3 or TRBV12-4 and TRBJ1-2; D is unclear. The ends were cut back, 5 bases at V and 4 bases at J, with 8 bases in the middle. This CDR3 has 12 residues. The CDR3 is CASSRTVYGYTF. CDR3 coding DNA: TGTGCCAGCAGTCGGACGGTCTATGGCTACACCTTC.

The chain joins TRBV7-6 to TRBJ1-1, with a weak D call TRBD1 (6 bases). Germline V gene data show CDR1 as SGHVS and CDR2 as FNYEAQ. This CDR3 spans 15 amino acids. V lost 5 bases and J 0 bases, leaving 13 bases between the germline ends. The CDR3 DNA is TGTGCCAGCAGCCCTCCAGGGACACTGAACACTGAAGCTTTCTTT. Amino acid sequence: CASSPPGTLNTEAFF.

The chain is built from TRBV2 and TRBJ1-4; D remains ambiguous. CDR1 SNHLY and CDR2 FYNNEI come from the germline V gene. The CDR3 totals 11 residues. The ends were cut back, 4 bases at V and 11 bases at J, with 8 bases in the middle. CDR3 coding DNA: TGTGCCAGCAGTGCTTCCGGGAAACTGTTTTTT. Its protein product is CASSASGKLFF. The entire variable domain, with the rest obtained from reference TRBV2 and TRBJ1-4, is as follows: EPEVTQTPSHQVTQMGQEVILRCVPISNHLYFYWYRQILGQKVEFLVSFYNNEISEKSEIFDDQFSVERPDGSNFTLKIRSTKLEDSAMYFCASSASGKLFFGSGTQLSVL.